This is a list of T cell receptor beta chains from one sample in a study of control samples from healthy donors and cancer patients. Repertoires were generated with immunoSEQ multiplex PCR, while TCRdb's copy carries only in-frame clones and drops some. Of roughly 130,000 clones detected, about 88% appear once; the ten largest clones hold about 3.4%. Sequencing was done on a sample of blood. These receptors were obtained from a man aged 50-59 years in good health. The CDR3 runs from the conserved cysteine through the conserved F or W. The D gene is left open where the match is weak. For some rows the clone size is stated as once, few or many, or as a class when expanded; others skip it.

abundance: NA
j_gene: TRBJ2-2
d_gene: TRBD2
v_gene: TRBV15
CDR3nt: TGTGCCACCAGCAGTACTAGCGGGGGTAACACCGGGGAGCTGTTTTTT
CDR3aa: CATSSTSGGNTGELFF

abundance: NA
j_gene: TRBJ1-2
d_gene: NA
v_gene: TRBV7-9
CDR3nt: TGTGCCAGCAGCTTAGAGTTAGAGGTGTTTAACTATGGCTACACCTTC
CDR3aa: CASSLELEVFNYGYTF

abundance: NA
j_gene: TRBJ1-1
d_gene: NA
v_gene: TRBV4-1
CDR3nt: TGCGCCAGCAGCCCACGAGGGAACACTGAAGCTTTCTTT
CDR3aa: CASSPRGNTEAFF

abundance: NA
j_gene: TRBJ2-7
d_gene: TRBD2
v_gene: TRBV13
CDR3nt: TGTGCCAGCAGCTTGCGGGGGTACAACGAGCAGTACTTC
CDR3aa: CASSLRGYNEQYF

abundance: NA
j_gene: TRBJ2-3
d_gene: NA
v_gene: TRBV5-1
CDR3nt: TGCGCCAGCAGCGGGGGCCAGGACACAGATACGCAGTATTTT
CDR3aa: CASSGGQDTDTQYF

abundance: NA
j_gene: TRBJ2-7
d_gene: TRBD1
v_gene: TRBV5-1
CDR3nt: TGCGCCAGCAGCTTCGACCCGAGGGGGCTGGGGTACGAGCAGTACTTC
CDR3aa: CASSFDPRGLGYEQYF

abundance: NA
j_gene: TRBJ2-3
d_gene: TRBD2
v_gene: TRBV10-2
CDR3nt: TGCGCCAGCAGTGAGTCGACTAGCGGGGGGGGAGATACGCAGTATTTT
CDR3aa: CASSESTSGGGDTQYF

abundance: NA
j_gene: TRBJ2-5
d_gene: NA
v_gene: TRBV5-1
CDR3nt: TGCGCCAGCAGCTTATCGGGACCCCAAGAGACCCAGTACTTC
CDR3aa: CASSLSGPQETQYF

abundance: few
j_gene: TRBJ1-3
d_gene: NA
v_gene: TRBV2
CDR3nt: TGTGCCAGCAGGGAACAGGGTGGAGAACGCTACACCATATATTTT
CDR3aa: CASREQGGERYTIYF

abundance: NA
j_gene: TRBJ2-6
d_gene: NA
v_gene: TRBV6-1
CDR3nt: TGTGCCAGCAGTGAAATGGGGGTGGGCAGTCTCTCTGGGGCCAACGTCCTGACTTTC
CDR3aa: CASSEMGVGSLSGANVLTF

abundance: NA
j_gene: TRBJ2-2
d_gene: TRBD1
v_gene: TRBV24-1
CDR3nt: TGTGCCACCAGTGATTTCGGGACAGCGTCCGGGGAGCTGTTTTTT
CDR3aa: CATSDFGTASGELFF

abundance: NA
j_gene: TRBJ2-3
d_gene: TRBD2
v_gene: TRBV18
CDR3nt: TGTGCCAGCTCACAAACGGGGGGGCCAGCAGATACGCAGTATTTT
CDR3aa: CASSQTGGPADTQYF

abundance: NA
j_gene: TRBJ1-2
d_gene: TRBD1
v_gene: TRBV27
CDR3nt: TGTGCCAGCAGTCCGGGACAGGGGGCATATGGCTACACCTTC
CDR3aa: CASSPGQGAYGYTF

abundance: NA
j_gene: TRBJ1-6
d_gene: NA
v_gene: TRBV27
CDR3nt: TGTGCCAGCACCATATCCCTATTGGGTTCACCCCTCCACTTT
CDR3aa: CASTISLLGSPLHF

abundance: NA
j_gene: TRBJ1-4
d_gene: NA
v_gene: TRBV7-9
CDR3nt: TGTGCCAGCAGCCCCTTCCATGCAACTAATGAAAAACTGTTTTTT
CDR3aa: CASSPFHATNEKLFF

abundance: few
j_gene: TRBJ1-2
d_gene: TRBD1
v_gene: TRBV2
CDR3nt: TGTGCCAGCAGTGAAGTCGGCAGGGGGCGGGATGGCTACACCTTC
CDR3aa: CASSEVGRGRDGYTF

abundance: NA
j_gene: TRBJ1-3
d_gene: NA
v_gene: TRBV2
CDR3nt: TGTGCCATCAGGGGATCGTTCTCTGGAAACACCATATATTTT
CDR3aa: CAIRGSFSGNTIYF

abundance: NA
j_gene: TRBJ1-6
d_gene: NA
v_gene: TRBV23-1
CDR3nt: TGCGCCAGCAGTGCCGGACAGTCCCCCCTGGGGGACTCCTATAATTCACCCCTCCACTTT
CDR3aa: CASSAGQSPLGDSYNSPLHF

abundance: NA
j_gene: TRBJ1-5
d_gene: NA
v_gene: TRBV28
CDR3nt: TGTGCCAGCACGAACCCGGGGCAGCCCCAGCATTTT
CDR3aa: CASTNPGQPQHF

abundance: NA
j_gene: TRBJ1-1
d_gene: NA
v_gene: TRBV19
CDR3nt: TGTGCCAGTAGAATGGGAGACACTGAAGCTTTCTTT
CDR3aa: CASRMGDTEAFF

abundance: NA
j_gene: TRBJ2-5
d_gene: TRBD2
v_gene: TRBV11-2
CDR3nt: TGTGCCAGCAGCTTAGATCTTTCGACTAGCGGCCTCTATTGGACCCAGTACTTC
CDR3aa: CASSLDLSTSGLYWTQYF

abundance: NA
j_gene: TRBJ2-1
d_gene: TRBD2
v_gene: TRBV7-2
CDR3nt: TGTGCCAGCAGCTTTAGCGGGGGCGGCGATGAGCAGTTCTTC
CDR3aa: CASSFSGGGDEQFF

abundance: NA
j_gene: TRBJ2-7
d_gene: TRBD2
v_gene: TRBV11-2
CDR3nt: TGTGCCAGCAGCTTATGGGCGGGGGAGGCCTACGAGCAGTACTTC
CDR3aa: CASSLWAGEAYEQYF

abundance: NA
j_gene: TRBJ2-3
d_gene: NA
v_gene: TRBV11-2
CDR3nt: TGTGCCAGCAGCTTGGGACTCCAGGATACGCAGTATTTT
CDR3aa: CASSLGLQDTQYF

abundance: NA
j_gene: TRBJ2-1
d_gene: NA
v_gene: TRBV5-6
CDR3nt: TGTGCCAGCAGCCTGGTGGGGGCCCAGCAGTTCTTC
CDR3aa: CASSLVGAQQFF

abundance: NA
j_gene: TRBJ2-7
d_gene: NA
v_gene: TRBV11-2
CDR3nt: TGTGCCAGCAGCTTAGGGGCAGGCTACGAGCAGTACTTC
CDR3aa: CASSLGAGYEQYF

abundance: NA
j_gene: TRBJ2-3
d_gene: NA
v_gene: TRBV28
CDR3nt: TGTGCCAGCAGTTTAGCGGAGGTACGGATTTCGACAGATACGCAGTATTTT
CDR3aa: CASSLAEVRISTDTQYF

abundance: NA
j_gene: TRBJ1-1
d_gene: NA
v_gene: TRBV6-6
CDR3nt: TGTGCCAGCAGTTACCCGGCCACCCTGAACACTGAAGCTTTCTTT
CDR3aa: CASSYPATLNTEAFF

abundance: NA
j_gene: TRBJ2-7
d_gene: NA
v_gene: TRBV13
CDR3nt: TGTGCCAGCAGCATCCGGCCCGATGCCTACGAGCAGTACTTC
CDR3aa: CASSIRPDAYEQYF

abundance: NA
j_gene: TRBJ2-5
d_gene: TRBD1
v_gene: TRBV3-1/TRBV3-2
CDR3nt: TGTGCCAGCAGCCAAGGGGGGACAGGGGTTGGTTTTGGAGAGACCCAGTACTTC
CDR3aa: CASSQGGTGVGFGETQYF

abundance: once
j_gene: TRBJ2-3
d_gene: NA
v_gene: TRBV20-1
CDR3nt: TGCAGTGCCCAGGGGTCAGATACGCAGTATTTT
CDR3aa: CSAQGSDTQYF

abundance: NA
j_gene: TRBJ2-7
d_gene: NA
v_gene: TRBV29-1
CDR3nt: TGCAGCGTTGACAGGGAGCACGAGCAGTACTTC
CDR3aa: CSVDREHEQYF

abundance: NA
j_gene: TRBJ2-1
d_gene: TRBD2
v_gene: TRBV19
CDR3nt: TGTGCCAGTAGTATACTAGCGGGGGGGCAAGGTGAGCAGTTCTTC
CDR3aa: CASSILAGGQGEQFF

abundance: once
j_gene: TRBJ2-2
d_gene: TRBD1
v_gene: TRBV11-3
CDR3nt: TGTGCCAGCAGCCCAGGACTCGGACAGGGTGGTGGGCTGTTTTTT
CDR3aa: CASSPGLGQGGGLFF

abundance: once
j_gene: TRBJ1-1
d_gene: NA
v_gene: TRBV5-8
CDR3nt: TGTGCCAGCAGCCACCCCAAACAGGGTGTCGGCACTGAAGCTTTCTTT
CDR3aa: CASSHPKQGVGTEAFF

abundance: NA
j_gene: TRBJ1-6
d_gene: NA
v_gene: TRBV15
CDR3nt: TGTGCCACCAGCATCCAGGGTAGTAATTCACCCCTCCACTTT
CDR3aa: CATSIQGSNSPLHF

abundance: NA
j_gene: TRBJ2-1
d_gene: NA
v_gene: TRBV5-4
CDR3nt: TGTGCCAGCAGCCCCGAGACTAGTCTTGGACTCTATGAGCAGTTCTTC
CDR3aa: CASSPETSLGLYEQFF

abundance: NA
j_gene: TRBJ2-7
d_gene: NA
v_gene: TRBV6-6
CDR3nt: TGTGCCAGCAGTGGTCCCGGGAACGAGCAGTACTTC
CDR3aa: CASSGPGNEQYF

abundance: NA
j_gene: TRBJ1-1
d_gene: NA
v_gene: TRBV5-4
CDR3nt: TGTGCCAGCAGCCAAGGGGAAAGGCGGGGTAACACTGAAGCTTTCTTT
CDR3aa: CASSQGERRGNTEAFF

abundance: NA
j_gene: TRBJ2-7
d_gene: NA
v_gene: TRBV11-2
CDR3nt: TGTGCCAGCAGCCGGAAGAGCGAAAGCTCCTACGAGCAGTACTTC
CDR3aa: CASSRKSESSYEQYF

abundance: once
j_gene: TRBJ2-2
d_gene: NA
v_gene: TRBV2
CDR3nt: TGTGCCAGCAGTGAACGGTACACCGGGGAGCTGTTTTTT
CDR3aa: CASSERYTGELFF

abundance: NA
j_gene: TRBJ2-3
d_gene: NA
v_gene: TRBV12-5
CDR3nt: TGTGCTAGTGGATATACAGATACGCAGTATTTT
CDR3aa: CASGYTDTQYF

abundance: few
j_gene: TRBJ1-3
d_gene: NA
v_gene: TRBV3-1/TRBV3-2
CDR3nt: TGTGCCAGCAGCGCGAGAAACACCATATATTTT
CDR3aa: CASSARNTIYF

abundance: NA
j_gene: TRBJ2-7
d_gene: NA
v_gene: TRBV6-5
CDR3nt: TGTGCCAGCAGCCAAGGACCCCACGGCGAGCAGTACTTC
CDR3aa: CASSQGPHGEQYF

abundance: NA
j_gene: TRBJ2-1
d_gene: TRBD2
v_gene: TRBV30
CDR3nt: TGTGCCTGGAGCTCAGGACTAGCCTCCTACAATGAGCAGTTCTTC
CDR3aa: CAWSSGLASYNEQFF

abundance: NA
j_gene: TRBJ2-3
d_gene: NA
v_gene: TRBV28
CDR3nt: TGTGCCAGCAAAACACCCAACACAGATACGCAGTATTTT
CDR3aa: CASKTPNTDTQYF

abundance: NA
j_gene: TRBJ1-5
d_gene: NA
v_gene: TRBV3-1/TRBV3-2
CDR3nt: TGTGCCAGCAGCCAAGGGTGGTGGAGCAATCAGCCCCAGCATTTT
CDR3aa: CASSQGWWSNQPQHF

abundance: few
j_gene: TRBJ1-2
d_gene: TRBD1
v_gene: TRBV27
CDR3nt: TGTGCCAGCAGTTTCCGGGACAGGGGTGGCTACACCTTC
CDR3aa: CASSFRDRGGYTF

abundance: NA
j_gene: TRBJ2-1
d_gene: NA
v_gene: TRBV27
CDR3nt: TGTGCCAGCAGTTTATCGATCCGCTACAATGAGCAGTTCTTC
CDR3aa: CASSLSIRYNEQFF

abundance: NA
j_gene: TRBJ2-7
d_gene: TRBD1
v_gene: TRBV4-2
CDR3nt: TGTGCCAGCAGCCAGGACAGGGGACGCGAGCAGTACTTC
CDR3aa: CASSQDRGREQYF

abundance: NA
j_gene: TRBJ2-2
d_gene: TRBD2
v_gene: TRBV13
CDR3nt: TGTGCCAGCAGCTCCCCGGGGGGGCTCCATATCACCGGGGAGCTGTTTTTT
CDR3aa: CASSSPGGLHITGELFF

abundance: NA
j_gene: TRBJ1-6
d_gene: NA
v_gene: TRBV27
CDR3nt: TGTGCCAGCAGTCCCCGGGCTACAGGGAGCTCCTATAATTCACCCCTCCACTTT
CDR3aa: CASSPRATGSSYNSPLHF

abundance: NA
j_gene: TRBJ2-3
d_gene: NA
v_gene: TRBV5-1
CDR3nt: TGCGCCAGCAGCTTGGGAAGGCAGGGGTTAGGAGATACGCAGTATTTT
CDR3aa: CASSLGRQGLGDTQYF